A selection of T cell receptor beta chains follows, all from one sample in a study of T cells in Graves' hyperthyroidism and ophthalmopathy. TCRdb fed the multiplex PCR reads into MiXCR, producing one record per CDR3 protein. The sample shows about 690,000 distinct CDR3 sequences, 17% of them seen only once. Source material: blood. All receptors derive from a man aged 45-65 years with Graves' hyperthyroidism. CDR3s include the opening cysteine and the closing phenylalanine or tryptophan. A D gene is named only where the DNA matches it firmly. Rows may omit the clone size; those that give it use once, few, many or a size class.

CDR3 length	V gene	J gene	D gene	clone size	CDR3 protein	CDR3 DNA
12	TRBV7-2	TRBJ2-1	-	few	CASSLRVSRQFF	TGTGCCAGCAGCTTACGGGTTAGCAGACAGTTCTTC
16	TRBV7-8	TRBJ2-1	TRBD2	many	CASSLEASGFFNEQFF	TGTGCCAGCAGCTTAGAGGCTAGCGGGTTTTTCAATGAGCAGTTCTTC
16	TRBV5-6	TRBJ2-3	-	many	CASSVAGLGSTDTQYF	TGTGCCAGCAGCGTGGCAGGGCTAGGGAGCACAGATACGCAGTATTTT
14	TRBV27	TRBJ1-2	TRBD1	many	CASSFRDRGHGYTF	TGTGCCAGCAGTTTTCGGGACAGGGGGCATGGCTACACCTTC
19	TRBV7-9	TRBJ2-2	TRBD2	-	CASIRPRLAGGPGTGELFF	TGTGCCAGCATACGACCTCGACTAGCGGGAGGGCCCGGGACCGGGGAGCTGTTTTTT
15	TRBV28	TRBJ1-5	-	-	CASSFSRSSNQPQHF	TGTGCCAGCAGTTTTTCAAGGAGTAGCAATCAGCCCCAGCATTTT
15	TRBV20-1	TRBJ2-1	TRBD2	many	CSAIPLAGGNNEQFF	TGCAGTGCAATCCCTCTAGCGGGAGGGAACAATGAGCAGTTCTTC
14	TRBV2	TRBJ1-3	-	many	CASSRRDSGNTIYF	TGTGCCAGCAGTAGACGGGACTCTGGAAACACCATATATTTT
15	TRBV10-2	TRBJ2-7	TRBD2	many	CASSDPSGSIYEQYF	TGCGCCAGCAGTGATCCGAGCGGGAGTATTTACGAGCAGTACTTC
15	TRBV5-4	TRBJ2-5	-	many	CASSPGFGGRETQYF	TGTGCCAGCAGCCCGGGGTTCGGGGGACGGGAGACCCAGTACTTC
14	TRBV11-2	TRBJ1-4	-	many	CASSGRWVNEKLFF	TGTGCCAGCAGCGGGCGCTGGGTGAATGAAAAACTGTTTTTT
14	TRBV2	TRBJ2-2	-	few	CASSVERNTGELFF	TGTGCCAGCAGTGTGGAGCGGAACACCGGGGAGCTGTTTTTT
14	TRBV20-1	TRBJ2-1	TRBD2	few	CSARRTSGANEQFF	TGCAGTGCTAGAAGGACTAGCGGGGCGAATGAGCAGTTCTTC
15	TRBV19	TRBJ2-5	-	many	CASSMGGARVETQYF	TGTGCCAGTAGTATGGGCGGGGCGCGGGTGGAGACCCAGTACTTC
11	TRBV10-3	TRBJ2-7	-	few	CAIGASYEQYF	TGTGCCATCGGCGCCTCCTACGAGCAGTACTTC
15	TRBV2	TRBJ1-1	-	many	CASRQPPEENTEAFF	TGTGCCAGCAGGCAACCTCCGGAGGAGAACACTGAAGCTTTCTTT
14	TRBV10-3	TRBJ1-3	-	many	CAISETGLENTIYF	TGTGCCATCAGTGAGACGGGGCTGGAAAACACCATATATTTT
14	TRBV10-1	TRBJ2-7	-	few	CASSESLAGYEQYF	TGCGCCAGCAGTGAGTCGCTAGCCGGCTACGAGCAGTACTTC
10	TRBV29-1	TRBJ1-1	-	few	CSVLLRVAFF	TGCAGCGTTCTCCTAAGAGTAGCTTTCTTT
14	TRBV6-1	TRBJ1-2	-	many	CASRPGREDYGYTF	TGTGCCAGCAGGCCGGGACGGGAGGACTATGGCTACACCTTC
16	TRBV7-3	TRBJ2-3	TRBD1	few	CASSPLGGSSTDTQYF	TGTGCCAGCAGCCCCTTAGGGGGCTCTAGCACAGATACGCAGTATTTT
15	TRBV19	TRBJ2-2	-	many	CASSIENWDTGELFF	TGTGCCAGTAGTATAGAAAACTGGGACACCGGGGAGCTGTTTTTT
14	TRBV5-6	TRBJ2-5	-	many	CASSLTGVPETQYF	TGTGCCAGCAGCTTGACGGGAGTCCCAGAGACCCAGTACTTC
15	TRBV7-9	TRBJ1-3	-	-	CASSYPADSGNTIYF	TGTGCCAGCAGCTACCCTGCAGACTCTGGAAACACCATATATTTT
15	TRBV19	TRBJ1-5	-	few	CASSLGAFSNQPQHF	TGTGCCAGTAGTTTAGGGGCTTTTAGCAATCAGCCCCAGCATTTT
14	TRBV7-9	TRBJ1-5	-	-	CASSFSGAPQPQHF	TGTGCCAGCAGCTTCTCAGGGGCCCCTCAGCCCCAGCATTTT
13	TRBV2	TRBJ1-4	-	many	CASSRREDEKLFF	TGTGCCAGCAGTCGGCGGGAGGATGAAAAACTGTTTTTT
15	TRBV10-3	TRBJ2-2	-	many	CATSVQDINTGELFF	TGTGCCACATCTGTCCAGGACATCAACACCGGGGAGCTGTTTTTT
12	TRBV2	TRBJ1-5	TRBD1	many	CASNRGREPQHF	TGTGCCAGCAATAGGGGGCGGGAGCCCCAGCATTTT
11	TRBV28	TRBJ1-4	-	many	CAGGSNEKLFF	TGTGCCGGTGGATCTAATGAAAAACTGTTTTTT
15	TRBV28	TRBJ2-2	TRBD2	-	CASSLISGRVEELFF	TGTGCCAGCAGTCTAATAAGCGGGAGGGTGGAGGAGCTGTTTTTT
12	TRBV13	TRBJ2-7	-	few	CASRKMGPEQYF	TGTGCCAGCAGGAAAATGGGCCCCGAGCAGTACTTC
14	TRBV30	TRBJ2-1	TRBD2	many	CAWGGTSAYNEQFF	TGTGCCTGGGGGGGGACTAGCGCCTACAATGAGCAGTTCTTC
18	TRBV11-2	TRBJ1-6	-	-	CASSEKVYREIYNSPLHF	TGTGCCAGCAGCGAAAAAGTATACAGGGAGATCTATAATTCACCCCTCCACTTT
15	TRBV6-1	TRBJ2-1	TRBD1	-	CASSPSDRGDHGQFF	TGTGCCAGCAGCCCCTCGGACAGGGGGGACCATGGGCAGTTCTTC
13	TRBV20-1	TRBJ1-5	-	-	CSAVTDSNQPQHF	TGCAGTGCTGTGACAGATAGCAATCAGCCCCAGCATTTT
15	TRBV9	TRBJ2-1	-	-	CASSVDRTTANEQFF	TGTGCCAGCAGCGTAGATCGAACAACAGCCAACGAGCAGTTCTTC
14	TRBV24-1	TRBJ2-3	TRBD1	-	CDTRDRTSTDTQYF	TGTGACACCAGGGACAGGACCAGCACAGATACGCAGTATTTT
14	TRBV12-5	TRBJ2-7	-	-	CASDSSRTSYEQYF	TGTGCTAGTGACTCCTCCCGAACTAGCTACGAGCAGTACTTC
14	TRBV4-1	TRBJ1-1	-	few	CASSQDLEAPEAFF	TGCGCCAGCAGCCAAGATTTGGAGGCCCCTGAAGCTTTCTTT
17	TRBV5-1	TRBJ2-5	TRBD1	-	CASSLEGRGKPLETQYF	TGCGCCAGCAGCTTGGAGGGCAGGGGGAAGCCCCTGGAGACCCAGTACTTC
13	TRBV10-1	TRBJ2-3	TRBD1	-	CASSAGTGGTQYF	TGCGCCAGCAGTGCCGGGACAGGGGGTACGCAGTATTTT
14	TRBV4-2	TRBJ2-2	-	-	CASSQEDSSGELFF	TGTGCCAGCAGCCAAGAGGACTCGTCCGGGGAGCTGTTTTTT
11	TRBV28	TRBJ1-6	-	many	CASMVVGPLHF	TGTGCCAGCATGGTTGTAGGACCCCTCCACTTT
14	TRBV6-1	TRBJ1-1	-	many	CASSSAQGYTEAFF	TGTGCCAGCAGCTCAGCGCAGGGATACACTGAAGCTTTCTTT
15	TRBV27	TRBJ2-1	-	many	CASSFSGRLGNEQFF	TGTGCCAGCAGTTTCTCCGGGAGATTGGGGAATGAGCAGTTCTTC
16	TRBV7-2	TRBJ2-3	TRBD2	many	CASSSSIAGVVDTQYF	TGTGCCAGCAGCTCCTCGATAGCGGGAGTTGTAGATACGCAGTATTTT
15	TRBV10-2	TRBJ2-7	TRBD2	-	CASSEGVAGGYEQYF	TGCGCCAGCAGTGAAGGGGTAGCGGGAGGGTACGAGCAGTACTTC
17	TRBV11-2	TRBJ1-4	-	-	CASSQDGGALTNEKLFF	TGCGCCAGCAGCCAAGATGGGGGGGCCCTCACTAATGAAAAACTGTTTTTT
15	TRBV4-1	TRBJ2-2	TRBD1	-	CASSHLDRVTGELFF	TGCGCCAGCAGCCACCTGGACAGGGTCACCGGGGAGCTGTTTTTT
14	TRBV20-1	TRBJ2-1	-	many	CSAPPASSYNEQFF	TGCAGTGCTCCCCCCGCTAGCTCCTACAATGAGCAGTTCTTC
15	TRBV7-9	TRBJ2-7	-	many	CASSPPEAGRREQYF	TGTGCCAGCAGCCCCCCGGAGGCAGGACGACGCGAGCAGTACTTC
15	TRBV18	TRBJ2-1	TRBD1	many	CASSRETGSGNEQFF	TGTGCCAGCTCACGAGAGACAGGGTCGGGCAATGAGCAGTTCTTC
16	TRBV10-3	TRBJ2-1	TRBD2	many	CAISVAGTSGNNEQFF	TGTGCCATCAGTGTGGCCGGGACTAGCGGAAACAATGAGCAGTTCTTC
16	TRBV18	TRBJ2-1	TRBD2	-	CASSLRTSGRSVEQSF	TGTGCCAGCTCACTACGGACTAGCGGGAGATCGGTTGAGCAGTCCTTC
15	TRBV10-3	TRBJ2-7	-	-	CAISETRGTPYEQYF	TGTGCCATCAGTGAGACCCGAGGCACCCCCTACGAGCAGTACTTC
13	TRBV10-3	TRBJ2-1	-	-	CAIRDSNYNEQFF	TGTGCCATCAGGGACTCCAATTACAATGAGCAGTTCTTC
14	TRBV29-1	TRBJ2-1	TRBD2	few	CSVVTSGSWNEQFF	TGCAGCGTCGTTACTAGCGGGAGCTGGAATGAGCAGTTCTTC